Listed here is a single T cell receptor (beta chain). There is no known antigen for this receptor. No qualities accompany the bases; no much larger clone lies one base away. This sample was included in a study of blood T cell repertoires in COVID-19 (TCRdb year 2020). Notes on the research overall: Samples from collaborators originated in the United States, Italy and Spain and spanned both the acute and convalescent phases of COVID-19. The prospective study material was composed of cDNA or gDNA derived from T cells, B-cell-depleted T cells, or PBMCs. Subjects who had been exposed to COVID-19, were actively infected with it, or had recovered from it provided the deeply sampled blood TCRbeta repertoires that made up the dataset. The repertoires were made available in a free public database intended to serve as a resource for research on the immune response to SARS-CoV-2. Samples came from the ongoing ImmuneRACE study (first 160 participants) plus 1,254 subjects from 6 global collaborators. Sample metadata almost always included a de-identified subject ID, COVID-19 status, age in years and sex. Where available, HLA class I and class II types were obtained from metadata supplied by the sample provider rather than from assay-based typing. Findings and caveats that apply to the study as a whole: How much clinical and demographic metadata was included differed by source and by participant, and the metadata was provided uncurated.

TCRbeta CDR3 regions were amplified from genomic DNA using the immunoSEQ Assay, a bias-controlled multiplex PCR. Regarding the original processing steps: The number of nucleated cells in each sample was estimated from the amplification of reference gene primers within the assay. To quantify the absolute abundance of each unique TCRbeta CDR3 rearrangement, sequence reads were collapsed and filtered. For each sample, productive Simpson clonality was calculated as the square root of Simpson's diversity index across productive rearrangements. Held by TCRdb, this immuneACCESS table contains in-frame sequences only and omits some clones. Under half of the omission traces to an unresolved V gene where checked; the cause of the rest is unknown. V and J calls and clone size come straight from that table; D and trimming were deduced from the DNA. This sample is represented by roughly 240,000 clones; just under 90% of them were singletons. 0.87% of the sample belongs to the ten largest clones.

In the prospective study, participants were about 18 to 100 years old, resided in approximately 22 geographic areas of the United States, and were enrolled through a virtual design. Cohort assignment in the prospective study relied on participant-reported clinical history from a screening survey and a study questionnaire. Exposed participants had been in contact, within 2 weeks of entering the study, with a person who had a PCR-confirmed or clinician-diagnosed case of COVID-19. Each participant in the prospective study had whole blood, serum and a nasopharyngeal or oropharyngeal swab collected by mobile phlebotomists. Additional blood draws and questionnaires over a roughly two-month period could optionally be provided by prospective study participants. Before DNA extraction, blood samples from the prospective study were shipped at room temperature or frozen. Looking up the germline V gene yields CDR1 SGHRS and CDR2 YFSETQ. Inclusive of the bounding cysteine and phenylalanine, the CDR3 is 16 residues long. Left in the record is the CDR3 DNA by itself, 48 bases read in frame from the first base. Relative to germline, V is 0 bases shorter and J is 2 bases shorter, with 13 bases between their ends.

In this chain, TRBV5-1 is recombined with TRBJ2-3; the D segment cannot be called with confidence. The clonotype originates from a man over 45 who had been exposed to COVID-19. Sequencing used PBMCs or T cells enriched from blood (not recorded which). The DNA sequence is as follows: TGCGCCAGCAGCTTGGCTCGGCAGCGTGACACAGATACGCAGTATTTT. It is translated as CASSLARQRDTDTQYF.